Listed below are T cell receptor beta chains from one sample, sequenced in a study of immune cell composition in non-small cell lung cancer. The repertoire was sequenced with immunoSEQ multiplex PCR; TCRdb's copy has only in-frame clones and lacks some. This sample has 2,000 to 2,500 clones, with roughly four fifths found just once. Sequencing was done on a sample of lung tumor tissue. The source is a human donor with non-small cell lung cancer. Both conserved end residues are part of each CDR3. A D gene is named only where the DNA matches it firmly. Size values are once, few and many counts, or a class for expanded clones, and some rows have none.

d_call j_call clone_size v_call cdr3_aa cdr3_nt
- TRBJ1-1 - TRBV18 CASSPFRDTEAFF TGTGCCAGCTCACCATTCCGGGACACTGAAGCTTTCTTT
TRBD2 TRBJ2-1 - TRBV13 CASSQYGRGSGNEQFF TGTGCCAGCAGTCAATATGGGCGGGGGTCGGGGAATGAGCAGTTCTTC
TRBD2 TRBJ2-7 - TRBV28 CASSPGTSYEQYF TGTGCCAGCAGTCCCGGGACTAGCTACGAGCAGTACTTC
TRBD1 TRBJ2-3 - TRBV13 CASSMTGSTDTQYF TGTGCCAGCAGCATGACAGGGAGCACAGATACGCAGTATTTT
- TRBJ2-2 - TRBV5-4 CASSLDQANTGELFF TGTGCCAGCAGCTTGGACCAGGCGAACACCGGGGAGCTGTTTTTT
- TRBJ1-1 few TRBV2 CASSPGSDTEAFF TGTGCCAGCAGCCCAGGGTCGGACACTGAAGCTTTCTTT
- TRBJ1-1 - TRBV5-1 CASSLSGHPNTEAFF TGCGCCAGCAGCTTGAGTGGCCACCCAAACACTGAAGCTTTCTTT
TRBD2 TRBJ2-5 once TRBV5-1 CASSLAASGRAETQYF TGCGCCAGCAGCTTGGCGGCTAGCGGGAGGGCAGAGACCCAGTACTTC
- TRBJ2-7 large TRBV7-9 CASSLFPGSGSSYEQYF TGTGCCAGCAGCCTTTTCCCTGGTAGCGGCTCATCCTACGAGCAGTACTTC
TRBD1 TRBJ2-7 - TRBV6-5 CASSSGQGTQYF TGTGCCAGCAGTTCCGGACAGGGAACGCAGTACTTC
- TRBJ2-5 - TRBV2 CASSGGPSQETQYF TGTGCCAGCAGTGGGGGCCCCAGCCAAGAGACCCAGTACTTC
- TRBJ2-4 few TRBV7-8 CASSLDEGEGRIQYF TGTGCCAGCAGCTTAGATGAAGGCGAGGGAAGGATTCAGTACTTC
- TRBJ2-1 - TRBV2 CASSAFQGGYNEQFF TGTGCCAGCAGTGCGTTTCAAGGAGGCTACAATGAGCAGTTCTTC
TRBD1 TRBJ2-3 - TRBV28 CASSNWGQGTDTQYF TGTGCCAGCAGTAACTGGGGACAGGGAACAGATACGCAGTATTTT
- TRBJ1-5 - TRBV10-3 CAISESMSNQPQHF TGTGCCATCAGTGAAAGCATGAGCAATCAGCCCCAGCATTTT
- TRBJ2-7 - TRBV9 CASSVDLGGARGEQYF TGTGCCAGCAGCGTAGACCTTGGGGGGGCCAGGGGTGAGCAGTACTTC
- TRBJ2-3 - TRBV27 CASSPGLGQPTDTQYF TGTGCCAGCAGCCCAGGGTTAGGACAGCCCACAGATACGCAGTATTTT
TRBD1 TRBJ1-2 - TRBV9 CASSPSPKLQGAGGYTF TGTGCCAGCAGCCCAAGCCCCAAGTTACAGGGGGCCGGAGGCTACACCTTC
- TRBJ1-6 - TRBV25-1 CASRFYRDSPLHF TGTGCCAGCAGATTTTACAGGGACTCACCCCTCCACTTT
- TRBJ2-1 few TRBV5-6 CASSLPGQVIYNEQFF TGTGCCAGCAGCTTGCCGGGACAAGTAATCTACAATGAGCAGTTCTTC
- TRBJ1-2 - TRBV19 CASTRAGHVGYTF TGTGCCAGTACGAGAGCGGGACATGTGGGCTACACCTTC
- TRBJ2-1 - TRBV11-3 CASSQGWNEQFF TGTGCCAGCAGCCAGGGGTGGAATGAGCAGTTCTTC
TRBD1 TRBJ1-2 - TRBV6-1 CASTWDRGGYTF TGTGCCAGCACCTGGGACAGGGGTGGCTACACCTTC
TRBD1 TRBJ1-4 - TRBV15 CATSRDRANEKLFF TGTGCCACCTCCCGGGACAGGGCTAATGAAAAACTGTTTTTT
- TRBJ2-7 - TRBV21-1 CASSKEKRTFWRTYEQYF TGTGCCAGCAGCAAAGAAAAACGGACTTTCTGGCGGACCTACGAGCAGTACTTC
TRBD2 TRBJ2-2 - TRBV6-1 CASRGGGASPGELFF TGTGCCAGCAGGGGCGGGGGGGCCTCGCCCGGGGAGCTGTTTTTT
TRBD1 TRBJ1-2 - TRBV7-8 CASSAQGAGGYTF TGTGCCAGCAGTGCACAGGGGGCCGGTGGCTACACCTTC
TRBD2 TRBJ2-1 - TRBV7-7 CASSPNSGRASEQFF TGTGCCAGCAGCCCAAATAGCGGGAGGGCCAGCGAGCAGTTCTTC
- TRBJ1-1 - TRBV5-5 CASSLGQLTEAFF TGTGCCAGCAGCTTGGGACAGCTAACTGAAGCTTTCTTT
- TRBJ2-1 - TRBV5-4 CASSAVAAGRNEQFF TGTGCCAGCAGCGCCGTAGCCGCGGGGAGGAATGAGCAGTTCTTC
TRBD2 TRBJ2-7 once TRBV14 CASSPSGTSGRAITYEQYF TGTGCCAGCAGCCCGTCCGGGACTAGCGGGAGGGCCATCACCTACGAGCAGTACTTC
- TRBJ2-7 - TRBV5-5 CASSLGQASSYEQYF TGTGCCAGCAGCTTGGGGCAGGCAAGCTCCTACGAGCAGTACTTC
- TRBJ2-3 - TRBV6-5 CASSRSSPSDTQYF TGTGCCAGCAGCCGGTCGTCCCCCTCAGATACGCAGTATTTT
- TRBJ2-5 - TRBV4-1 CASSQGIRRIGETQYF TGCGCCAGCAGCCAAGGTATCAGGAGGATTGGGGAGACCCAGTACTTC
- TRBJ2-5 - TRBV19 CASSPRGPEGTQYF TGTGCCAGTAGTCCCCGTGGACCCGAGGGGACCCAGTACTTC
TRBD1 TRBJ1-1 - TRBV6-6 CASSQINRGKTEAFF TGTGCCAGCAGCCAAATAAACAGGGGAAAAACTGAAGCTTTCTTT
- TRBJ2-7 few TRBV7-9 CASSRRESYEQYF TGTGCCAGCAGTCGCCGGGAGTCCTACGAGCAGTACTTC
- TRBJ1-1 - TRBV6-6 CASSPGLGAFF TGTGCCAGCAGTCCCGGTCTTGGAGCTTTCTTT
TRBD1 TRBJ1-1 - TRBV6-1 CASAATGGRAFF TGTGCCAGCGCAGCGACAGGGGGAAGGGCTTTCTTT
- TRBJ1-1 - TRBV7-9 CASSWDASRGGEAFF TGTGCCAGCAGCTGGGACGCCTCACGGGGGGGTGAAGCTTTCTTT
- TRBJ2-7 - TRBV6-5 CASSYSSGTIYEQYF TGTGCCAGCAGTTACTCTTCCGGTACCATCTACGAGCAGTACTTC
TRBD1 TRBJ1-4 few TRBV5-1 CASSWATGGKLFF TGCGCCAGCAGCTGGGCGACAGGGGGAAAACTGTTTTTT